This T cell receptor beta chain was retrieved from a study of CD8 T cells in Susac syndrome. Findings and caveats of the study: Within Susac syndrome CD4+ T cell repertoires, clonal expansion was not evident.

The CDR3 length is 13 residues. In germline, CDR1 is GTSNPN, CDR2 SVGIG (reference sequence). Trimming shortened V by 2 bases and J by 8 bases, and 15 bases separated the two germline ends. An amount of RNA that ranged from roughly 0.5 to 1 ug was reverse transcribed with random hexamers. An immunoSEQ multiplex PCR generated amplified TCR beta CDR3 products spanning 54 Vbeta and 13 Jbeta. Using its own MiXCR run on the immunoSEQ multiplex PCR reads, TCRdb lists one record per CDR3 protein. The sample yields about 240,000 distinct CDR3 sequences, 95% to 97% seen once. As to this clonotype: The antigen is unknown.

The material sequenced was CD4+ T cells from PBMCs. This TCR was sampled from a human donor with Susac syndrome. This chain connects TRBV30 to TRBJ1-1, with D possibly TRBD1 on 5 matching bases. The CDR3 sequence: CAWSRPGPTEAFF. The CDR3 DNA reads TGTGCCTGGAGTCGACCAGGGCCCACGGAAGCTTTCTTT.